What follows describes a single TCR beta chain. Its antigen is unidentified. V lost 0 bases to trimming and J lost 12 bases; unmatched junction nucleotides: 17. Germline V gene lookup returns CDR1 SGHTA and CDR2 FQGNSA. The CDR3 consists of 19 residues. The data are from a study of neurological immune-mediated disorders. A 10-nucleotide random UMI tagged transcripts in template-switch 5'RACE cDNA synthesis. From 15-18 subjects, over 170 million TCR-beta sequences were obtained in each sequencing run. TCRdb passed the 5' RACE reads through MiXCR, listing each CDR3 protein once. This table has tens of thousands of distinct CDR3 sequences, under 15% appearing once. Study outcomes and limitations: HTLV-1-associated myelopathy showed the most TCR clonal expansion; multiple sclerosis the least, below healthy controls.

Time point specified: longitudinal time-point 2. Sequenced input: PBMCs. V usage is TRBV7-2 and J usage is TRBJ2-1, with 13 bases that match TRBD2. This receptor was taken from a female donor with HTLV-1-associated myelopathy (HAM/TSP). CDR3 in amino acids: CASSLAGLAGVRRTDTQFF. The CDR3 nucleotides are TGTGCCAGCAGCTTAGCCGGACTAGCGGGGGTACGAAGGACAGATACGCAGTTCTTC.